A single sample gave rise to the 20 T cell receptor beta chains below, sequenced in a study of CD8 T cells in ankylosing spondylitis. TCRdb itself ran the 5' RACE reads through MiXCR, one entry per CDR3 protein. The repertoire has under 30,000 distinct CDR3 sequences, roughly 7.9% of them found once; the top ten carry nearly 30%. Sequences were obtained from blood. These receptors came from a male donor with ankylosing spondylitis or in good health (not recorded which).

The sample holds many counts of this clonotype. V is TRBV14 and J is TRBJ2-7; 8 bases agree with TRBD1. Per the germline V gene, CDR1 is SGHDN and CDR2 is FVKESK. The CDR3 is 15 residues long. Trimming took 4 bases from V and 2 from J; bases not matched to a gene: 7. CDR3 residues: CASSRGTGLPYEQYF. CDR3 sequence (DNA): TGTGCCAGCAGCCGAGGGACAGGCCTTCCCTACGAGCAGTACTTC. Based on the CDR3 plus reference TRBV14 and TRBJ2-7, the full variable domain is EAGVTQFPSHSVIEKGQTVTLRCDPISGHDNLYWYRRVMGKEIKFLLHFVKESKQDESGMPNNRFLAERTGGTYSTLKVQPAELEDSGVYFCASSRGTGLPYEQYFGPGTRLTVT.

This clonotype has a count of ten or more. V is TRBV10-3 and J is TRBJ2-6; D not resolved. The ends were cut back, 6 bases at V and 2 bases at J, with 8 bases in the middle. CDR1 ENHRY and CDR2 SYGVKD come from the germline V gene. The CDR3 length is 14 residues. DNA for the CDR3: TGTGCCATCAGGGGAAATACTGGGGCCAACGTCCTGACTTTC. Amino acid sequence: CAIRGNTGANVLTF.

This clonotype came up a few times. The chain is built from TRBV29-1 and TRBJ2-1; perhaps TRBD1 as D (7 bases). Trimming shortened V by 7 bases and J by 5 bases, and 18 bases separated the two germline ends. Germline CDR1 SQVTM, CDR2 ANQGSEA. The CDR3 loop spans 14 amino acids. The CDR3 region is CSASQGGENNEQFF. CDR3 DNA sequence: TGCAGCGCCAGCCAGGGGGGCGAAAACAATGAGCAGTTCTTC.

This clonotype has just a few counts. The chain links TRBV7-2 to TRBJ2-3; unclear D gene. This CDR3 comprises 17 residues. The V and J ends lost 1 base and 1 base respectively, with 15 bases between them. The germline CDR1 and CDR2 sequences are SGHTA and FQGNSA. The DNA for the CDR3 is TGTGCCAGCAGCTTAGTCGCCGGTTCGTGGGGCACAGATACGCAGTATTTT. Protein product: CASSLVAGSWGTDTQYF.

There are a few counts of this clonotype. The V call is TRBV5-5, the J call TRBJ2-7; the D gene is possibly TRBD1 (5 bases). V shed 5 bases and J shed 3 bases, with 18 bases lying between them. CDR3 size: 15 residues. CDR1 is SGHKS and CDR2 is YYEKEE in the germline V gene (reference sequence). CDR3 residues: CASRMGLDGFYEQYV. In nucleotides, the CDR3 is TGTGCCAGCAGGATGGGGCTGGACGGATTCTACGAGCAGTACGTC.

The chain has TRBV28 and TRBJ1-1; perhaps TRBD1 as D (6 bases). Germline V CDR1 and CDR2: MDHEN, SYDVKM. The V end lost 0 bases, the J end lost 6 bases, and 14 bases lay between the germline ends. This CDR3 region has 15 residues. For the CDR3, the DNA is TGTGCCAGCAGTTTATGGCGAACAAGGACAGCTGAAGCTTTCTTT. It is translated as CASSLWRTRTAEAFF.

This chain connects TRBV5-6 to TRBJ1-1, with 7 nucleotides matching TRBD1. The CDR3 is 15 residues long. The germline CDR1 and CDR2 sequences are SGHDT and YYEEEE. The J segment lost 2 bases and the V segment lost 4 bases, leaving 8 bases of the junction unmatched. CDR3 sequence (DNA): TGTGCCAGCAGCACGAGCCGGGACAGAAACACTGAAGCTTTCTTT. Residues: CASSTSRDRNTEAFF.

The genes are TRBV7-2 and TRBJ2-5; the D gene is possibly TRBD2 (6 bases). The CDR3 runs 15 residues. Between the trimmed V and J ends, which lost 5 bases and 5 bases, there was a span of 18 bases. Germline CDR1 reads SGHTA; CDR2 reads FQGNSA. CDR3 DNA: TGTGCCAGCAGCCGGACGGGAGCAGTTCTTGAGACCCAGTACTTC. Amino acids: CASSRTGAVLETQYF.

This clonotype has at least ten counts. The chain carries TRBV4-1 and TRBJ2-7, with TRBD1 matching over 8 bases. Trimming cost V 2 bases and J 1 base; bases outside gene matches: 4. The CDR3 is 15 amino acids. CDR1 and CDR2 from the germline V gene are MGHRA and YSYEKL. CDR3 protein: CASSQPGGQSYEQYF. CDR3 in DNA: TGCGCCAGCAGCCAACCAGGGGGCCAGTCCTACGAGCAGTACTTC.

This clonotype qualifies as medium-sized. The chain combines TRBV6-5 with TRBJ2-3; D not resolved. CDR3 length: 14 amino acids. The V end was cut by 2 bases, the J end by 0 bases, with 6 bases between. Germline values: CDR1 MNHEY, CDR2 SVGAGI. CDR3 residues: CASSYGKSTDTQYF. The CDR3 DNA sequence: TGTGCCAGCAGTTACGGGAAAAGCACAGATACGCAGTATTTT.

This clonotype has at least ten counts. This CDR3 reads CSVEVSTGSEQYF. In DNA, the CDR3 is TGCAGCGTTGAAGTATCGACGGGAAGCGAGCAGTACTTC. This chain connects TRBV29-1 to TRBJ2-7, with D maybe TRBD2 (5 bases). The V gene's germline CDR1 is SQVTM and CDR2 ANQGSEA. The CDR3 length is 13 residues. V lost 1 base, J lost 6 bases, and 13 bases lay in between.

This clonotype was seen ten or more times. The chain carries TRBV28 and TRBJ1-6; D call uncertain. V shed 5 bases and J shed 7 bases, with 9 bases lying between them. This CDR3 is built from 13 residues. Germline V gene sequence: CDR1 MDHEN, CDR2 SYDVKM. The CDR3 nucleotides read TGTGCCAGCAGTACGAGGGCGAATTCACCCCTCCACTTT. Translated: CASSTRANSPLHF.

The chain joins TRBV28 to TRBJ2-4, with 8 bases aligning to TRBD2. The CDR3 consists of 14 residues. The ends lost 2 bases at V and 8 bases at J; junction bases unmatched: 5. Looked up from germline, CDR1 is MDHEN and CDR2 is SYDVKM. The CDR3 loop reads CASSLGGRRDIQYF. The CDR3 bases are TGTGCCAGCAGTTTAGGCGGGAGGCGGGACATTCAGTACTTC.

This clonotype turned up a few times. CDR3 amino acids: CSVGDRGPYEQYF. CDR3 bases: TGCAGCGTTGGGGACAGGGGTCCCTACGAGCAGTACTTC. This chain links TRBV29-1 with TRBJ2-7, with TRBD1 identical over 10 bases. There are 13 residues in the CDR3. Germline CDR1 and CDR2: SQVTM and ANQGSEA. V lost 4 bases and J lost 2; bases outside the gene matches: 2.

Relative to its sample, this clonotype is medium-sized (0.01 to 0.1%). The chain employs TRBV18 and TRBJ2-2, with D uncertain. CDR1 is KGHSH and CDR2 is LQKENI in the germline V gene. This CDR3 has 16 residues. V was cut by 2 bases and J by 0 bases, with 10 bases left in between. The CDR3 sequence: CASSPAAATNTGELFF. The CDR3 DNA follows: TGTGCCAGCTCACCAGCCGCAGCTACGAACACCGGGGAGCTGTTTTTT.

The CDR3 here is CASSLGMGEQFF. The CDR3, as DNA: TGTGCCAGCAGCTTAGGTATGGGGGAGCAGTTCTTC. V and J are TRBV7-2 and TRBJ2-1; D uncertain. V was pared by 1 base and J by 10 bases, with 8 bases between. Germline CDR1 reads SGHTA; CDR2 reads FQGNSA. This CDR3 has 12 amino acids.

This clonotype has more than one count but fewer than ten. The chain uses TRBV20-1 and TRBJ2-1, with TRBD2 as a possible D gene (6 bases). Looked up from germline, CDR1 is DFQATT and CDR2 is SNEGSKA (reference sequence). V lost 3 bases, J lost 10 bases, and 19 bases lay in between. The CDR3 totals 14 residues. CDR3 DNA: TGCAGTGCTAGTGGGACTGCCAAACTAAGCGAGCAGTTCTTC. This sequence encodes CSASGTAKLSEQFF.

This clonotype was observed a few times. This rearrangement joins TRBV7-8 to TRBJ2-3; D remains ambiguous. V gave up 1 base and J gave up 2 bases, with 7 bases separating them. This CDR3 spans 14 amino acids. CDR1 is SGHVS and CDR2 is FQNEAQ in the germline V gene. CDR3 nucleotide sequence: TGTGCCAGCAGCTTAGGGCGTCCCACAGATACGCAGTATTTT. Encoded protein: CASSLGRPTDTQYF.

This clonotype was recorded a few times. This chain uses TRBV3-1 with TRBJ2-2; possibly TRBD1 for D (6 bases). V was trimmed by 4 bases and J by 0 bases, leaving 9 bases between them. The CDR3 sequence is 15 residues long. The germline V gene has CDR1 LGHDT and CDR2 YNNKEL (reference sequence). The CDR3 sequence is CASSPGHANTGELFF. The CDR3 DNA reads TGTGCCAGCAGCCCGGGACATGCGAACACCGGGGAGCTGTTTTTT.

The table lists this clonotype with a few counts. The CDR3 DNA reads as TGTGCCAGCAGAGGGTGGGGGGAGACCCAGTACTTC. It is translated as CASRGWGETQYF. The chain has TRBV7-2 and TRBJ2-5; D is possibly TRBD1 or TRBD2 (5 bases each). The CDR3 totals 12 residues. V lost 6 bases to trimming and J lost 5 bases, with 10 bases between them. CDR1 is SGHTA, CDR2 FQGNSA, per germline.